This TCR beta chain emerged from a study of T cell repertoires in cytomegalovirus infection. Study details: Peptides in the study included HLA-C-restricted and HLA-B-restricted CMV epitopes. Signatures in public TCR beta sequences pointed to both CMV infection and matching HLA type.

TCRdb analysed the reads with MiXCR anew, one entry per CDR3 protein. The data show hundreds of thousands of distinct CDR3 sequences, less than 35% seen once. Study-wide findings and caveats: The study identified carriers of CMV plus the relevant HLA from cumulative public TCR beta family frequency. In two of eight donors, the top clonotype was HLA-C-restricted CMV-specific.

There are 14 residues in the CDR3. Deletions cut 5 bases from V and 2 bases from J, with 13 bases between. Germline V gene data show CDR1 as SGHVS and CDR2 as FQNEAQ. This clonotype showed up many times. Antigen specificity is unknown. The J gene is TRBJ2-7, the V gene TRBV7-8; D is possibly TRBD1 (6 bases). Sequences were derived from cultured CD8+ T cells from PBMCs, sampled from culture after CMV antigen stimulation. The receptor comes from a human donor in good health (CMV status not recorded). Some clones in this sample may be carry-over from other donors' samples. The CDR3 loop reads CASSLQGIPYEQYV. CDR3 nucleotide sequence: TGTGCCAGCAGCCTACAGGGAATTCCCTACGAGCAGTACGTC.